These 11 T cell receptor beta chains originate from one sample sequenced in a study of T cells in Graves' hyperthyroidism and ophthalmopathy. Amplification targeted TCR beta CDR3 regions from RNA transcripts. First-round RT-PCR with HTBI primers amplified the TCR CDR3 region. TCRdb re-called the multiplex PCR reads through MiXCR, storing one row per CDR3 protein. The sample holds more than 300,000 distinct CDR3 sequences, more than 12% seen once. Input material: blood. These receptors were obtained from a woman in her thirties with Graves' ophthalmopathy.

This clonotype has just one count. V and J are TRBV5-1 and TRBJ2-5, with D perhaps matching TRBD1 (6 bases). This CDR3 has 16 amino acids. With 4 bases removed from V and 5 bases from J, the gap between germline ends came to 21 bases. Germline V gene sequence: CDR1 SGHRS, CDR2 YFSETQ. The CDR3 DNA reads TGCGCCAGCAGCCCTTCAGAGTCAGGGGTAGGCGAGACCCAGTACTTC. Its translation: CASSPSESGVGETQYF.

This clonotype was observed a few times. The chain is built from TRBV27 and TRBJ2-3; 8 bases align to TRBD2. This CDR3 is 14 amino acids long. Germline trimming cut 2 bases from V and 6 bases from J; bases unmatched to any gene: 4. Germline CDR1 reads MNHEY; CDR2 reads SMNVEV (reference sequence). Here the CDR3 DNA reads TGTGCCAGCAGTTTAGTAGGCGGGGGGGATACGCAGTATTTT. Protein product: CASSLVGGGDTQYF.

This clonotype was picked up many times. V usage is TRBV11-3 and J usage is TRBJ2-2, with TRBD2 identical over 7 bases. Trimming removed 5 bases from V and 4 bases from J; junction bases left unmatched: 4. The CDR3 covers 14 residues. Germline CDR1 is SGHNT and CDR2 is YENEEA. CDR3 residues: CASSQTGGTGELFF. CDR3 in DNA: TGTGCCAGCAGCCAAACGGGGGGCACCGGGGAGCTGTTTTTT.

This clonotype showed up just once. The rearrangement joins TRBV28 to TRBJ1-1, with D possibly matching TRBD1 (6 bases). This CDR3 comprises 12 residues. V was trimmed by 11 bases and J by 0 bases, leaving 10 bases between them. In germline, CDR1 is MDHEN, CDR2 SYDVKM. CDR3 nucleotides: TGTGCCGCGGGACATCTGAACACTGAAGCTTTCTTT. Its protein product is CAAGHLNTEAFF.

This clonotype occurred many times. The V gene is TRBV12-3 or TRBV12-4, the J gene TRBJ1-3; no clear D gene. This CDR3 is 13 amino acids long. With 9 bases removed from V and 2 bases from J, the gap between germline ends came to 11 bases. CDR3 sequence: CASRDFTGNTIYF. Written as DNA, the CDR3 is TGTGCCAGTCGAGATTTCACTGGAAACACCATATATTTT.

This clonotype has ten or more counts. The CDR3 DNA reads TGTGCCAGCAGCACAGATTTTAGCACAGATACGCAGTATTTT. Its protein product is CASSTDFSTDTQYF. The chain employs TRBV5-5 and TRBJ2-3; D gene ambiguous. The V gene lost 4 bases and the J gene lost 0 bases, with 9 bases spanning the gap. The germline V gene has CDR1 SGHKS and CDR2 YYEKEE (reference sequence). This CDR3 has 14 residues.

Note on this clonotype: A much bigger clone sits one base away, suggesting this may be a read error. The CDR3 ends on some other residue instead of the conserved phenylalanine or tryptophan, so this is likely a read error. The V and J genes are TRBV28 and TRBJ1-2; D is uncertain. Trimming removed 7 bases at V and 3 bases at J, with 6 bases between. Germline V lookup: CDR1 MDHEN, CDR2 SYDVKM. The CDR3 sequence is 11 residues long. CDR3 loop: CASNRYYGYTL. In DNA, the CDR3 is TGTGCCAGCAACCGGTACTATGGCTACACCCTC.

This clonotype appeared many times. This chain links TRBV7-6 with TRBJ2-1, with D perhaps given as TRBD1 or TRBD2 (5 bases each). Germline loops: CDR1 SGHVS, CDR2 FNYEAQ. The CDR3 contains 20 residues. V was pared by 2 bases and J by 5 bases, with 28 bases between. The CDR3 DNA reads TGTGCCAGCAGCTTACCGGCCACTAGAAGGCCCTACGGGGCCGACAATGAGCAGTTCTTC. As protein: CASSLPATRRPYGADNEQFF.

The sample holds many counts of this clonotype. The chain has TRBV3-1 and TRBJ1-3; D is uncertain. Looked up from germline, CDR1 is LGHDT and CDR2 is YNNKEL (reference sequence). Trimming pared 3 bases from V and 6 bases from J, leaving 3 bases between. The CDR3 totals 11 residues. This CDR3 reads CASSHENTIYF. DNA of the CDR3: TGTGCCAGCAGCCACGAAAACACCATATATTTT.

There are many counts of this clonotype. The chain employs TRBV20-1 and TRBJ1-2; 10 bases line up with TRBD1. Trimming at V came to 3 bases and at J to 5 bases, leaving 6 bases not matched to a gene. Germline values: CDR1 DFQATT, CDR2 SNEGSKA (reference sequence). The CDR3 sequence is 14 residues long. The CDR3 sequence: CSARAGDRGYGYTF. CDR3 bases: TGCAGTGCTAGGGCGGGGGACAGGGGATATGGCTACACCTTC.

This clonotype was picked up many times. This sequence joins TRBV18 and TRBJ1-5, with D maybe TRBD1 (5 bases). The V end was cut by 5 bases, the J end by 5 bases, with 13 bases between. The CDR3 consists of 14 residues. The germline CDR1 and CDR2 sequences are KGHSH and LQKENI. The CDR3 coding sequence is TGTGCCAGCTCATCGGACACTCTCGATCAGCCCCAGCATTTT. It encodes CASSSDTLDQPQHF.